The clone carrying this TCR beta chain was picked up a small number of times. Its antigen is currently unknown. Other DNA sequences in this sample translate to the same CDR3. Trimming left V 3 bases short and J 1 base short, with 7 bases between. The CDR3 runs 14 residues. Per the germline V gene, CDR1 is MDHEN and CDR2 is SYDVKM. Primers for the PCR totalled 60 Vbeta and 13 Jbeta. Profiling relied on immunoSEQ multiplex PCR, and the TCRdb table lists in-frame clones only, not all of them. Of just under 95,000 clones detected, about 85% appear once; the ten largest clones hold approximately 1.2%. These data belong to a study of cytomegalovirus exposure and HLA in healthy donors. For the study at large: Drawn from HLA-typed donors, tens of millions of unique TCRs were held in an early data release. Whole-study findings and limits: Most likely, a cluster of highly shared sequence variants arose as a sequencing artifact. Published work reported that the classifier diagnosed cytomegalovirus status with high specificity and sensitivity. Most CMV-associated TCR beta chains appeared HLA-restricted in a later analysis.

Input material: PBMCs. The receptor was isolated from a girl aged 2-9 years in good health and CMV-seropositive. This chain connects TRBV28 to TRBJ2-4; a weak D match, TRBD1 (6 bases). The CDR3, as DNA: TGTGCCAGCAGTTTTCAGGGGGCCAAAAACATTCAGTACTTC. This translates into CASSFQGAKNIQYF.